A selection of T cell receptor beta chains follows, all from one sample in a study of blood T cell repertoires in COVID-19. The method was immunoSEQ multiplex PCR; TCRdb's version includes in-frame clones alone and lacks a portion of them. The sample carries 25,000 or so clones, about 94% recorded once. The sequencing input was peripheral blood. The receptors derive from a human donor with active COVID-19. The donor label of this sample is uncertain. Each CDR3 is given with its conserved first and last residue. The D gene is left open where the match is weak. The size of a clone is reported for some rows only, either as once, few or many, or as a class for expanded clones.

v_gene	len	d_gene	abundance	j_gene	CDR3nt	CDR3aa
TRBV6-2/TRBV6-3	14	TRBD1	once	TRBJ2-7	TGTGCCAGCAGTTACTCGACAGGGTTCTACGAGCAGTACTTC	CASSYSTGFYEQYF
TRBV6-6	12	-	few	TRBJ1-6	TGTGCCAGCAGCGATGGTGGCTCACCCCTCCACTTT	CASSDGGSPLHF
TRBV6-2/TRBV6-3	17	-	-	TRBJ2-7	TGTGCCAGCAGTTCGTCCCTCCGGACACTCTTAGATTCCGAGCAGTACTTC	CASSSSLRTLLDSEQYF
TRBV5-1	13	TRBD2	-	TRBJ2-5	TGCGCCAGCAGAGCGGGACCCCAAGAGACCCAGTACTTC	CASRAGPQETQYF
TRBV6-6	15	-	-	TRBJ2-7	TGTGCCAGCAGTTACGGCCAGGGCTCCACCTACGAGCAGTACTTC	CASSYGQGSTYEQYF
TRBV6-5	15	-	-	TRBJ2-2	TGTGCCAGCAGAGTCGGCCAGGGTGGCACCGGGGAGCTGTTTTTT	CASRVGQGGTGELFF
TRBV6-5	12	-	-	TRBJ2-3	TGTGCCAGCGGGCCCAACACAGATACGCAGTATTTT	CASGPNTDTQYF
TRBV11-2	14	-	-	TRBJ1-2	TGTGCCAGCACCTCCGCCCCTACCCTCTATGGCTACACCTTC	CASTSAPTLYGYTF
TRBV5-1	15	-	-	TRBJ1-1	TGCGCCAGCAGCTTGGGCCCCGGACAGAACACTGAAGCTTTCTTT	CASSLGPGQNTEAFF
TRBV3-1/TRBV3-2	11	-	-	TRBJ2-7	TGTGCCAGCAGCCAATCCGGTGAGCAGTACTTC	CASSQSGEQYF
TRBV14	15	TRBD2	once	TRBJ2-1	TGTGCCAGCAGCCCCGGGGGGGTATCTTACAATGAGCAGTTCTTC	CASSPGGVSYNEQFF
TRBV28	16	TRBD1	-	TRBJ2-1	TGTGCCAGCAGTTCCGCGGGACAGGGGGCGGGCAATGAGCAGTTCTTC	CASSSAGQGAGNEQFF
TRBV9	15	TRBD2	-	TRBJ2-1	TGTGCCAGCAGCGTTGGACTAGCGGGGTCGGATGAGCAGTTCTTC	CASSVGLAGSDEQFF
TRBV5-1	13	-	-	TRBJ2-7	TGCGCCAGCAGCTACGACAGTTACTACGAGCAGTACTTC	CASSYDSYYEQYF
TRBV27	15	TRBD1	-	TRBJ2-3	TGTGCCAGCAGACCCGACAGGGAGTGGGCAGATACGCAGTATTTT	CASRPDREWADTQYF
TRBV25-1	16	-	-	TRBJ1-3	TGTGCCAGCAGCACCGCGGGTTACGGCTCTGGAAACACCATATATTTT	CASSTAGYGSGNTIYF
TRBV2	14	TRBD2	-	TRBJ2-1	TGTGCCAGCACTGGGGGCGGGAGGGCTTTCGGGCAGTTCTTC	CASTGGGRAFGQFF
TRBV10-3	15	TRBD1	-	TRBJ1-5	TGTGCCATCAGTGAGTCGACAGGGGGCGTCCCGCCCCAGCATTTT	CAISESTGGVPPQHF
TRBV2	14	-	-	TRBJ1-4	TGTGCCAGCAGGGGCGACGGACGGGGTGAAAAACTGTTTTTT	CASRGDGRGEKLFF
TRBV27	14	-	once	TRBJ2-6	TGTGCCAGCAGTACAGGGACTGGGGCCAACGTCCTGACTTTC	CASSTGTGANVLTF
TRBV11-3	14	-	-	TRBJ1-1	TGTGCCAGCAGCCTATCCGGGGTAAACACTGAAGCTTTCTTT	CASSLSGVNTEAFF
TRBV5-1	15	-	-	TRBJ2-1	TGCGCCAGCAGCTTGGGGGCCTACGGAAACAATGAGCAGTTCTTC	CASSLGAYGNNEQFF
TRBV5-1	15	TRBD2	-	TRBJ2-1	TGCGCCAGCAGCCTGGGACTAGCGGGAGATCATGAGCAGTTCTTC	CASSLGLAGDHEQFF
TRBV19	13	-	-	TRBJ1-4	TGTGCCAGTGGGCAGGGTTTAAATGAAAAACTGTTTTTT	CASGQGLNEKLFF
TRBV19	16	TRBD2	-	TRBJ2-3	TGTGCCAGTAGTTCGACTAGCGGGCCCATCACAGATACGCAGTATTTT	CASSSTSGPITDTQYF
TRBV7-9	14	-	-	TRBJ2-3	TGTGCCAGTGCGAGACTAGGTTCCACAGATACGCAGTATTTT	CASARLGSTDTQYF
TRBV13	16	-	-	TRBJ1-6	TGTGCCAGCAGCTTAGGGGGGCGCCCCCAAGATTCACCCCTCCACTTT	CASSLGGRPQDSPLHF
TRBV5-1	12	-	-	TRBJ2-2	TGCGCCAGCAGCTGGGACTCCGGGGAGCTGTTTTTT	CASSWDSGELFF
TRBV4-2	16	TRBD2	-	TRBJ2-1	TGTGCCAGCAGCCAAGCGACTAGCGGAGCTTACAATGAGCAGTTCTTC	CASSQATSGAYNEQFF
TRBV4-1	17	TRBD2	-	TRBJ2-1	TGCGCCAGCAGCCAAGTAACGTCTAGCGGGAAGTACAATGAGCAGTTCTTC	CASSQVTSSGKYNEQFF
TRBV9	14	TRBD2	-	TRBJ2-1	TGTGCCAGCAGCGTTAGCGGGGGGTACAATGAGCAGTTCTTC	CASSVSGGYNEQFF
TRBV24-1	13	TRBD2	-	TRBJ2-2	TGTGCCACCTGGCGGGAGCACACCGGGGAGCTGTTTTTT	CATWREHTGELFF
TRBV27	16	-	-	TRBJ2-5	TGTGCCAGCAGTTTATTGGGCCCCAGACAGTTGGAGACCCAGTACTTC	CASSLLGPRQLETQYF
TRBV5-6	18	TRBD2	-	TRBJ2-3	TGTGCCAGCAGCTACTACACTAGCGGGGGACCCCCCCCAGATCCGCAGTATTTT	CASSYYTSGGPPPDPQYF
TRBV19	16	-	-	TRBJ2-1	TGTGCCAGTAGTATAATTGGCGGAAGCTCCTACAATGAGCAGTTCTTC	CASSIIGGSSYNEQFF
TRBV7-2	12	-	once	TRBJ2-3	TGTGCCAGCAGCTTAATAGGGGGAAGTGAGTATTTT	CASSLIGGSEYF
TRBV7-9	19	TRBD1	-	TRBJ1-4	TGTGCCAGCAGCCCCAGGGACAGGGGGCAACGGGCAACTAATGAAAAACTGTTTTTT	CASSPRDRGQRATNEKLFF
TRBV21-1	16	-	-	TRBJ1-5	TGTGCCAGCAGCAAAGAACAGGCCACTAGCAATCAGCCCCAGCATTTT	CASSKEQATSNQPQHF
TRBV9	15	-	-	TRBJ1-5	TGTGCCAGCAGCGTGGGGGGGGCTAGCAATCAGCCCCAGCATTTT	CASSVGGASNQPQHF
TRBV6-5	14	-	-	TRBJ1-3	TGTGCCAGCAGTTACGGGGGGAGCGGAAACACCATATATTTT	CASSYGGSGNTIYF
TRBV20-1	10	-	-	TRBJ2-3	TGCAGTGCCGTCACAGATACGCAGTATTTT	CSAVTDTQYF
TRBV29-1	14	TRBD2	-	TRBJ2-1	TGCAGCGCCCGGACTAGCGGGAGTTTAGGTGAGCAGTTCTTC	CSARTSGSLGEQFF
TRBV18	15	-	-	TRBJ1-6	TGTGCCAGCTCACCAGAGAGCTCCTATAATTCACCCCTCCACTTT	CASSPESSYNSPLHF
TRBV6-5	14	TRBD1	-	TRBJ1-5	TGTGCCAGCAGGGACAGGGGTTCGAATCAGCCCCAGCATTTT	CASRDRGSNQPQHF
TRBV3-1/TRBV3-2	14	-	-	TRBJ1-1	TGTGCCAGCAGCCCCCGTATGGAGTCCACTGAAGCTTTCTTT	CASSPRMESTEAFF
TRBV30	11	-	-	TRBJ1-4	TGTGCCTGGAGTGTCAGGGAAAAACTGTTTTTT	CAWSVREKLFF
TRBV3-1/TRBV3-2	16	-	-	TRBJ2-7	TGTGCCAGCAGCCCAGAAAAACGCCAGGGGATGGCCGAGCAGTACTTC	CASSPEKRQGMAEQYF
TRBV4-3	15	-	-	TRBJ2-1	TGCGCCAGCAGCCAAGAGTTCAGGTTGTACCATGAGCAGTTCTTC	CASSQEFRLYHEQFF
TRBV6-2/TRBV6-3	15	-	-	TRBJ1-5	TGTGCCAGCAGTTATCTGACAGATAGCAATCAGCCCCAGCATTTT	CASSYLTDSNQPQHF
TRBV12-3/TRBV12-4	13	-	-	TRBJ2-4	TGTGCCAGCAGCCCCGGGGGATCCGTAGTTCAGTACTTC	CASSPGGSVVQYF
TRBV29-1	15	TRBD2	-	TRBJ2-1	TGCAGCGTTGAAGATCGAGGACTAGCGGACAATGAGCAGTTCTTC	CSVEDRGLADNEQFF
TRBV30	12	TRBD1	-	TRBJ1-2	TGTGCCTGGAGTACAGGGGGCTTTGGCTACACCTTC	CAWSTGGFGYTF
TRBV19	13	-	-	TRBJ1-2	TGTGCCAGTAGTATCTTTCGGACAGATGGCTACACCTTC	CASSIFRTDGYTF
TRBV10-2	12	-	-	TRBJ2-5	TGCGCCAGCAGACAGGGTCAAGAGACCCAGTACTTC	CASRQGQETQYF
TRBV21-1	17	-	-	TRBJ2-1	TGTGCCAGCAGCAACGACTGCGAGGGGTTCGGGACTAGGGTGGTGTTCTTC	CASSNDCEGFGTRVVFF
TRBV6-5	16	-	-	TRBJ2-7	TGTGCCAGCAGTTACTCGATGTTAGCGGAACTATACGAGCAGTACTTC	CASSYSMLAELYEQYF
TRBV27	17	TRBD2	once	TRBJ2-3	TGTGCCAGCAGTTTTGATCGTCCGGGAGGGGGGACAGATACGCAGTATTTT	CASSFDRPGGGTDTQYF